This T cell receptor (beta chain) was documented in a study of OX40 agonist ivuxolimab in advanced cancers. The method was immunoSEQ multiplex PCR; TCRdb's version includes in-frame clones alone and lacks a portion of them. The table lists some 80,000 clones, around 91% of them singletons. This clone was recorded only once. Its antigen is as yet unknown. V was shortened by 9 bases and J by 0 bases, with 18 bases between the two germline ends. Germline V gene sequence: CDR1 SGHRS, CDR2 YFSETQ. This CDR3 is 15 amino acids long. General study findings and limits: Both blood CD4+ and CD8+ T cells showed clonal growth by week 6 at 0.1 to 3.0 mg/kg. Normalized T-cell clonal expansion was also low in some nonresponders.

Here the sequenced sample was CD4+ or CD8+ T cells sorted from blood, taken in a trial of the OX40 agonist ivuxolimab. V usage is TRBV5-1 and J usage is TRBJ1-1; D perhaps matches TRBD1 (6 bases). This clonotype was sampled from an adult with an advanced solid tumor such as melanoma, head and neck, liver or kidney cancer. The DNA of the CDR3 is TGCGCCACCAGAGGGGGGGACATCATGAACACTGAAGCTTTCTTT. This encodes CATRGGDIMNTEAFF.